The sequence of this TCR beta chain was determined in a study of cytomegalovirus exposure and HLA in healthy donors. Whole-study results and caveats: The majority of CMV-associated TCR beta chains were reported as apparently HLA-restricted in a later analysis. Presence/absence analysis assumed near-uniform sequencing depth across donors. Earlier analysis looked at TCR beta V segments, and most were productive about 87% or about 30% of the time.

The primer mix had 60 Vbeta and 13 Jbeta primers. As handled by the study authors: Later, an analysis found about 77 million unique TCR beta chains, and about 10 million of these were shared. This table comes from immunoSEQ multiplex PCR, and its TCRdb copy is limited to in-frame clones, with some not included. V, J and clone size were drawn from that table, and D and trimming were deduced from the DNA. The sample holds approximately 160,000 clones, less than 85% seen once. This CDR3 is 15 amino acids long. Looked up from germline, CDR1 is SGHTA and CDR2 is FQGTGA. Remarks on this clone: No antigen is known for it. The junction departs from the called germline gene at one end, perhaps through a read error.

The receptor was isolated from a man aged 18 to 30 in good health and CMV-seronegative. Source material: PBMCs. The chain links TRBV7-3 to TRBJ2-7; no firm D call. The CDR3 region has the DNA TGTGCCAGCAGCTTCCTCGCGGCCGCCTCCAACGAGCAGTACTTC. Encoded protein: CASSFLAAASNEQYF.